This T cell receptor beta chain was found in a study of identical twins. Study outcomes and limitations: In drawing conclusions, the study used cross-sectional statistical analysis and did not follow the same donors. Possibly, invariant MAIT and iNKT cells partly confounded zero-insertion analyses.

V lost 0 bases to trimming and J lost 3 bases, with 13 bases between them. This CDR3 region has 15 residues. CDR1 is SGHRS and CDR2 is YFSETQ in the germline V gene. In this sample, this clonotype turned up many times. Its antigen is undetermined. TCRdb re-called the 5' RACE reads with MiXCR, one entry per CDR3 protein. The top ten clones hold 40% of a sample with roughly 190,000 distinct CDR3 sequences, less than 20% of them seen once. This same sample was also part of a study on T cells expressing NK-cell markers. That work contributes: Dominant NKG2C+ clonotype frequencies of 1.0-7.0% of CD8+ T cells were measured in five or six donors. In a few donors, dominant clonotypes made up roughly 28.3-65% of CD3+CD56-NKG2C+ cells.

Input material: CD8+ T cells sorted from blood. This TCR came from a woman aged 18 to 35 in good health. The rearrangement joins TRBV5-1 to TRBJ2-7; tentative D call: TRBD1 (6 bases). CDR3 in DNA: TGCGCCAGCAGCTTGGAACGGGACATAAACTACGAGCAGTACTTC. Translation gives CASSLERDINYEQYF.